The rows below give T cell receptor beta chains drawn from one sample of a study of T cell responses to AZD1222 COVID-19 vaccine. Assay used: immunoSEQ multiplex PCR; TCRdb lists only in-frame clones, some missing. This sample has under 140,000 clones, with about 95% found just once. The source material was peripheral blood, sampled 28 days after the second AZD1222 dose. These receptors all come from an adult who received the AZD1222 COVID-19 vaccine. The CDR3 runs from the conserved cysteine through the conserved F or W. The D gene is left open where the match is weak. For some rows the clone size is stated as once, few or many, or as a class when expanded; others skip it.

v_gene: TRBV6-1; j_gene: TRBJ1-5; len: 14; d_gene: .; abundance: .; CDR3aa: CASSETRVDQPQHF; CDR3nt: TGTGCCAGCAGTGAAACAAGGGTAGATCAGCCCCAGCATTTT
v_gene: TRBV7-9; j_gene: TRBJ1-1; len: 16; d_gene: .; abundance: .; CDR3aa: CASSNLEWQGNTEAFF; CDR3nt: TGTGCCAGCAGCAATCTAGAGTGGCAGGGGAACACTGAAGCTTTCTTT
v_gene: TRBV27; j_gene: TRBJ2-2; len: 15; d_gene: .; abundance: .; CDR3aa: CASSRLSPNTGELFF; CDR3nt: TGTGCCAGCAGTCGTCTATCACCGAACACCGGGGAGCTGTTTTTT
v_gene: TRBV5-1; j_gene: TRBJ1-6; len: 15; d_gene: .; abundance: .; CDR3aa: CASNLGQNYNSPLHF; CDR3nt: TGCGCCAGCAACTTGGGGCAGAACTATAATTCACCCCTCCACTTT
v_gene: TRBV6-1; j_gene: TRBJ1-3; len: 14; d_gene: .; abundance: .; CDR3aa: CASSDIVSGNTIYF; CDR3nt: TGTGCCAGCAGTGATATCGTATCTGGAAACACCATATATTTT
v_gene: TRBV14; j_gene: TRBJ1-1; len: 13; d_gene: .; abundance: .; CDR3aa: CASSQGAGPEAFF; CDR3nt: TGTGCCAGCAGCCAAGGTGCCGGGCCTGAAGCTTTCTTT
v_gene: TRBV4-1; j_gene: TRBJ1-1; len: 14; d_gene: .; abundance: .; CDR3aa: CASSQVDSNTEAFF; CDR3nt: TGCGCCAGCAGCCAAGTGGACAGCAACACTGAAGCTTTCTTT
v_gene: TRBV7-9; j_gene: TRBJ2-3; len: 14; d_gene: .; abundance: .; CDR3aa: CASSLGRRTDTQYF; CDR3nt: TGTGCCAGCAGCTTAGGGCGTAGAACAGATACGCAGTATTTT
v_gene: TRBV14; j_gene: TRBJ2-2; len: 18; d_gene: .; abundance: once; CDR3aa: CASSQDMITRSQTGELFF; CDR3nt: TGTGCCAGCAGCCAAGATATGATCACCCGGAGTCAAACCGGGGAGCTGTTTTTT
v_gene: TRBV19; j_gene: TRBJ2-1; len: 15; d_gene: .; abundance: .; CDR3aa: CASSMRGGSYNEQFF; CDR3nt: TGTGCCAGTAGTATGAGGGGGGGCTCCTACAATGAGCAGTTCTTC
v_gene: TRBV4-1; j_gene: TRBJ1-4; len: 16; d_gene: .; abundance: .; CDR3aa: CASSQDAGGTNEKLFF; CDR3nt: TGCGCCAGCAGCCAAGATGCGGGGGGAACTAATGAAAAACTGTTTTTT
v_gene: TRBV6-2/TRBV6-3; j_gene: TRBJ1-2; len: 14; d_gene: .; abundance: .; CDR3aa: CASSYSIGGNGYTF; CDR3nt: TGTGCCAGCAGTTACTCGATCGGGGGTAATGGCTACACCTTC
v_gene: TRBV5-4; j_gene: TRBJ2-2; len: 20; d_gene: TRBD2; abundance: .; CDR3aa: CASSSSRFSGGPPNTGELFF; CDR3nt: TGTGCCAGCAGCTCCTCTCGATTTAGCGGGGGGCCGCCGAACACCGGGGAGCTGTTTTTT
v_gene: TRBV21-1; j_gene: TRBJ1-5; len: 12; d_gene: .; abundance: .; CDR3aa: CASSTGGQPQHF; CDR3nt: TGTGCCAGCAGCACAGGAGGTCAGCCCCAGCATTTT
v_gene: TRBV10-3; j_gene: TRBJ1-1; len: 16; d_gene: .; abundance: .; CDR3aa: CAISESMPRAELEAFF; CDR3nt: TGTGCCATCAGTGAGTCGATGCCCAGGGCGGAGCTTGAAGCTTTCTTT
v_gene: TRBV21-1; j_gene: TRBJ2-6; len: 15; d_gene: .; abundance: .; CDR3aa: CASSNATRGANVLTF; CDR3nt: TGTGCCAGCAGCAATGCGACACGGGGGGCCAACGTCCTGACTTTC
v_gene: TRBV30; j_gene: TRBJ1-1; len: 13; d_gene: .; abundance: .; CDR3aa: CAWKPAGSTEAFF; CDR3nt: TGTGCCTGGAAGCCGGCGGGTAGCACTGAAGCTTTCTTT
v_gene: TRBV16; j_gene: TRBJ1-2; len: 13; d_gene: .; abundance: .; CDR3aa: CASSQLAQGGFTF; CDR3nt: TGTGCCAGCAGCCAATTAGCGCAGGGCGGTTTCACCTTC
v_gene: TRBV21-1; j_gene: TRBJ2-4; len: 14; d_gene: .; abundance: .; CDR3aa: CASTSDTHKNIQYF; CDR3nt: TGTGCCAGCACCTCGGACACTCACAAGAACATTCAGTACTTC
v_gene: TRBV19; j_gene: TRBJ2-7; len: 17; d_gene: .; abundance: .; CDR3aa: CASSDPGEGRPTYEQYF; CDR3nt: TGTGCCAGTAGCGACCCGGGTGAGGGCCGCCCCACCTACGAGCAGTACTTC
v_gene: TRBV27; j_gene: TRBJ1-1; len: 15; d_gene: .; abundance: .; CDR3aa: CASSLSTHQNTEAFF; CDR3nt: TGTGCCAGCAGTTTATCCACCCATCAGAACACTGAAGCTTTCTTT
v_gene: TRBV4-1; j_gene: TRBJ2-1; len: 14; d_gene: .; abundance: .; CDR3aa: CASSRQNSDNEQFF; CDR3nt: TGCGCCAGCAGCCGCCAGAATTCCGACAATGAGCAGTTCTTC
v_gene: TRBV12-2; j_gene: TRBJ2-1; len: 15; d_gene: .; abundance: .; CDR3aa: CASRQYLRYYNEQFF; CDR3nt: TGTGCAAGTCGCCAATATTTGCGATACTACAATGAGCAGTTCTTC
v_gene: TRBV15; j_gene: TRBJ1-5; len: 14; d_gene: TRBD1; abundance: .; CDR3aa: CATSRGTGTQPQHF; CDR3nt: TGTGCCACCAGCAGGGGGACAGGGACTCAGCCCCAGCATTTT
v_gene: TRBV5-1; j_gene: TRBJ1-5; len: 15; d_gene: .; abundance: .; CDR3aa: CASSEAGTGNQPQHF; CDR3nt: TGCGCCAGCAGCGAGGCCGGGACCGGCAATCAGCCCCAGCATTTT
v_gene: TRBV7-9; j_gene: TRBJ1-1; len: 13; d_gene: .; abundance: .; CDR3aa: CASSTQEDTEAFF; CDR3nt: TGTGCCAGCAGCACCCAGGAGGACACTGAAGCTTTCTTT
v_gene: TRBV12-5; j_gene: TRBJ1-1; len: 13; d_gene: .; abundance: .; CDR3aa: CASGSRSSTEAFF; CDR3nt: TGTGCTAGTGGCTCCAGGTCTAGCACTGAAGCTTTCTTT
v_gene: TRBV7-2; j_gene: TRBJ1-2; len: 17; d_gene: .; abundance: few; CDR3aa: CASSLVLGGIGNYGYTF; CDR3nt: TGTGCCAGCAGCTTAGTTTTAGGGGGAATTGGTAACTATGGCTACACCTTC
v_gene: TRBV19; j_gene: TRBJ1-5; len: 14; d_gene: .; abundance: .; CDR3aa: CASSITGGRQPQHF; CDR3nt: TGTGCCAGTAGTATTACGGGGGGGAGACAGCCCCAGCATTTT
v_gene: TRBV10-3; j_gene: TRBJ1-1; len: 14; d_gene: TRBD1; abundance: .; CDR3aa: CAITSGGGNTEAFF; CDR3nt: TGTGCCATCACCTCAGGGGGGGGAAACACTGAAGCTTTCTTT
v_gene: TRBV7-9; j_gene: TRBJ2-5; len: 15; d_gene: .; abundance: .; CDR3aa: CASSPGGLAQETQYF; CDR3nt: TGTGCCAGCAGCCCTGGGGGCCTGGCGCAAGAGACCCAGTACTTC
v_gene: TRBV11-2; j_gene: TRBJ2-1; len: 13; d_gene: .; abundance: .; CDR3aa: CASSSGLDNEQFF; CDR3nt: TGTGCCAGCAGCTCAGGACTGGACAATGAGCAGTTCTTC
v_gene: TRBV27; j_gene: TRBJ2-7; len: 14; d_gene: .; abundance: .; CDR3aa: CASSLRLRDYEQYF; CDR3nt: TGTGCCAGCAGTCTACGACTGAGGGACTACGAGCAGTACTTC
v_gene: TRBV4-1; j_gene: TRBJ2-5; len: 15; d_gene: TRBD2; abundance: once; CDR3aa: CASSQRGAGQETQYF; CDR3nt: TGCGCCAGCAGCCAAAGGGGAGCGGGACAAGAGACCCAGTACTTC
v_gene: TRBV5-1; j_gene: TRBJ1-1; len: 13; d_gene: .; abundance: .; CDR3aa: CASSGTPNTEAFF; CDR3nt: TGCGCCAGCAGCGGGACCCCGAACACTGAAGCTTTCTTT
v_gene: TRBV12-3/TRBV12-4; j_gene: TRBJ1-1; len: 13; d_gene: TRBD1; abundance: .; CDR3aa: CASSFLGQPEAFF; CDR3nt: TGTGCCAGCAGTTTCTTGGGACAGCCTGAAGCTTTCTTT
v_gene: TRBV6-6; j_gene: TRBJ1-5; len: 20; d_gene: .; abundance: .; CDR3aa: CASCPAASHLRAPVDQPQHF; CDR3nt: TGTGCCAGCTGTCCAGCTGCCTCCCACCTCAGGGCCCCCGTGGATCAGCCCCAGCATTTT
v_gene: TRBV10-3; j_gene: TRBJ1-1; len: 12; d_gene: .; abundance: .; CDR3aa: CAISKGETEAFF; CDR3nt: TGTGCCATCAGTAAGGGGGAGACTGAAGCTTTCTTT
v_gene: TRBV19; j_gene: TRBJ1-2; len: 16; d_gene: TRBD1; abundance: .; CDR3aa: CASGGQGARGNYGYTF; CDR3nt: TGTGCCAGTGGAGGGCAGGGGGCACGGGGTAACTATGGCTACACCTTC
v_gene: TRBV5-8; j_gene: TRBJ1-2; len: 14; d_gene: .; abundance: .; CDR3aa: CASSSSISTDGYTF; CDR3nt: TGTGCCAGCAGCTCCTCGATTTCGACGGATGGCTACACCTTC
v_gene: TRBV2; j_gene: TRBJ2-3; len: 17; d_gene: .; abundance: .; CDR3aa: CASRNQVRTYRTDTQYF; CDR3nt: TGTGCCAGCAGAAATCAAGTCCGGACTTACCGCACAGATACGCAGTATTTT
v_gene: TRBV6-2/TRBV6-3; j_gene: TRBJ1-3; len: 13; d_gene: .; abundance: once; CDR3aa: CASSDGTRNTIYF; CDR3nt: TGTGCCAGCAGTGATGGGACGAGGAACACCATATATTTT
v_gene: TRBV18; j_gene: TRBJ1-1; len: 15; d_gene: TRBD1; abundance: .; CDR3aa: CASSPPTGVNTEAFF; CDR3nt: TGTGCCAGCTCACCGCCGACAGGGGTTAACACTGAAGCTTTCTTT
v_gene: TRBV7-8; j_gene: TRBJ2-3; len: 15; d_gene: .; abundance: .; CDR3aa: CASSSQGINTDTQYF; CDR3nt: TGTGCCAGCAGCTCTCAGGGGATTAATACAGATACGCAGTATTTT
v_gene: TRBV5-1; j_gene: TRBJ1-2; len: 12; d_gene: .; abundance: .; CDR3aa: CASSPMAYGYTF; CDR3nt: TGCGCCAGCAGCCCGATGGCTTATGGCTACACCTTC
v_gene: TRBV2; j_gene: TRBJ2-7; len: 14; d_gene: .; abundance: .; CDR3aa: CAILTGHRRDEQYF; CDR3nt: TGTGCCATCCTAACAGGGCATAGGCGGGACGAGCAGTACTTC
v_gene: TRBV5-4; j_gene: TRBJ1-1; len: 16; d_gene: .; abundance: .; CDR3aa: CASSSPGNNWDTEAFF; CDR3nt: TGTGCCAGCAGCTCCCCCGGCAATAATTGGGACACTGAAGCTTTCTTT
v_gene: TRBV5-4; j_gene: TRBJ2-2; len: 15; d_gene: TRBD2; abundance: .; CDR3aa: CASSYGLANTGELFF; CDR3nt: TGTGCCAGCAGCTATGGACTAGCGAACACCGGGGAGCTGTTTTTT
v_gene: TRBV29-1; j_gene: TRBJ2-1; len: 14; d_gene: .; abundance: .; CDR3aa: CSVDGTNSYNEQFF; CDR3nt: TGCAGCGTTGACGGGACGAACTCCTACAATGAGCAGTTCTTC
v_gene: TRBV18; j_gene: TRBJ2-7; len: 15; d_gene: TRBD2; abundance: .; CDR3aa: CASSQGVAGSYEQYF; CDR3nt: TGTGCCAGCTCACAAGGAGTAGCGGGGTCCTACGAGCAGTACTTC
v_gene: TRBV12-3/TRBV12-4; j_gene: TRBJ2-1; len: 12; d_gene: .; abundance: .; CDR3aa: CASSLAGVEQFF; CDR3nt: TGTGCCAGCAGTTTAGCTGGGGTAGAGCAGTTCTTC
v_gene: TRBV6-5; j_gene: TRBJ1-6; len: 14; d_gene: .; abundance: .; CDR3aa: CASGGQIYNSPLHF; CDR3nt: TGTGCCAGCGGGGGACAAATCTATAATTCACCCCTCCACTTT
v_gene: TRBV10-2; j_gene: TRBJ1-5; len: 15; d_gene: .; abundance: .; CDR3aa: CASSESRLANQPQHF; CDR3nt: TGCGCCAGCAGTGAGTCCCGATTAGCAAATCAGCCCCAGCATTTT
v_gene: TRBV3-1/TRBV3-2; j_gene: TRBJ1-5; len: 15; d_gene: .; abundance: .; CDR3aa: CASSQGPGGNQPQHF; CDR3nt: TGTGCCAGCAGCCAAGGTCCCGGGGGCAATCAGCCCCAGCATTTT
v_gene: TRBV12-3/TRBV12-4; j_gene: TRBJ1-1; len: 13; d_gene: TRBD1; abundance: .; CDR3aa: CASSTDRDTEAFF; CDR3nt: TGTGCCAGCAGTACGGACAGGGACACTGAAGCTTTCTTT
v_gene: TRBV10-2; j_gene: TRBJ1-2; len: 16; d_gene: TRBD1; abundance: .; CDR3aa: CASSPGTGPANYGYTF; CDR3nt: TGCGCCAGCAGTCCCGGGACAGGACCAGCTAACTATGGCTACACCTTC
v_gene: TRBV6-1; j_gene: TRBJ2-2; len: 15; d_gene: .; abundance: .; CDR3aa: CASSERWEVPGELFF; CDR3nt: TGTGCCAGCAGTGAACGGTGGGAGGTCCCCGGGGAGCTGTTTTTT
v_gene: TRBV7-6; j_gene: TRBJ2-3; len: 16; d_gene: TRBD2; abundance: .; CDR3aa: CASSLAGGGITDTQYF; CDR3nt: TGTGCCAGCAGCTTAGCTGGGGGGGGGATCACAGATACGCAGTATTTT